Listed below are T cell receptor beta chains from one sample, sequenced in a study of early T cells in non-severe SARS-CoV-2 infection. TCRdb reprocessed the 5' RACE reads with MiXCR, giving one entry per CDR3 protein. The table lists about 80,000 distinct CDR3 sequences, 14% of them singletons. The sequenced material came from whole blood. These receptors were collected from an adult who was a healthcare worker with PCR-confirmed SARS-CoV-2 infection or an uninfected control (not recorded which). Each CDR3 is given with its conserved first and last residue. Each record gives: J gene, V gene, clone size, D gene, CDR3 protein, CDR3 DNA. The D gene is left open where the match is weak. A clone size is listed for some rows: how often the clone was seen (once, few, many), or a class if it is expanded.

TRBJ2-3,TRBV4-1,NA,NA,CASSQDTTASTDTQYF,TGCGCCAGCAGCCAAGATACGACAGCCAGCACAGATACGCAGTATTTT
TRBJ2-5,TRBV23-1,NA,NA,CAPGENIMKFGETQYF,TGCGCCCCCGGAGAAAACATCATGAAGTTCGGAGAGACCCAGTACTTC
TRBJ1-1,TRBV19,many,NA,CASSGYTEAFF,TGTGCCAGTAGTGGTTACACTGAAGCTTTCTTT
TRBJ2-5,TRBV20-1,few,NA,CSARSPGWTGGTTPQETQYF,TGCAGTGCTAGATCTCCTGGGTGGACAGGAGGGACCACACCCCAAGAGACCCAGTACTTC
TRBJ1-4,TRBV12-3/TRBV12-4,NA,NA,CASSERAGGEKLFF,TGTGCCAGCAGTGAGCGTGCTGGAGGGGAAAAACTGTTTTTT
TRBJ2-7,TRBV20-1,few,NA,CSARGPGQFSYEQYF,TGCAGTGCTAGAGGCCCAGGACAGTTCTCCTACGAGCAGTACTTC
TRBJ1-4,TRBV11-2,few,NA,CASSSGYEKLFF,TGTGCCAGCAGCTCCGGTTATGAAAAACTGTTTTTT
TRBJ2-7,TRBV29-1,NA,NA,CSGGLGGNYEQYF,TGCAGCGGGGGCTTAGGCGGCAACTACGAGCAGTACTTC
TRBJ1-5,TRBV18,many,NA,CASSPDRSVQPQHF,TGTGCCAGCTCTCCCGACAGGAGTGTTCAGCCCCAGCATTTT
TRBJ1-1,TRBV16,NA,NA,CASSHGEVGNTEAFF,TGTGCCAGCAGCCACGGGGAGGTTGGCAACACTGAAGCTTTCTTT
TRBJ1-4,TRBV20-1,few,NA,CSAPSRGEKLFF,TGCAGTGCGCCTTCAAGGGGGGAAAAACTGTTTTTT
TRBJ2-7,TRBV14,NA,NA,CASSQVAGPYEQYF,TGTGCCAGCAGCCAAGTTGCAGGGCCCTACGAGCAGTACTTC